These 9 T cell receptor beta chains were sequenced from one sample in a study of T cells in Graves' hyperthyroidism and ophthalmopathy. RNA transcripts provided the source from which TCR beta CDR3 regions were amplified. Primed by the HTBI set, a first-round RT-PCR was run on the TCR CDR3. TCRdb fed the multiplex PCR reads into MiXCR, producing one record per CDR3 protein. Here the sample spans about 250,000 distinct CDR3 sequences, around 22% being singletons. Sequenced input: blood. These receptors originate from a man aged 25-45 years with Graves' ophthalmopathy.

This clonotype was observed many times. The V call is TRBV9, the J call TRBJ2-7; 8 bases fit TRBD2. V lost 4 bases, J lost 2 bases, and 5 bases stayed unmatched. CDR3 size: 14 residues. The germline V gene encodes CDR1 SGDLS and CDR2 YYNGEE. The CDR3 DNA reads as TGTGCCAGCAGCCCGGGGGGGTCCCCCTACGAGCAGTACTTC. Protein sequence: CASSPGGSPYEQYF.

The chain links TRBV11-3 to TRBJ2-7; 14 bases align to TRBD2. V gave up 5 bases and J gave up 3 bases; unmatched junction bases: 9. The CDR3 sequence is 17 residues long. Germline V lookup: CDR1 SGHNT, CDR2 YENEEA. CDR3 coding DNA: TGTGCCAGCAGCCTTCTCCCGGGGACTAGCGGGAGCTACGAGCAGTACTTC. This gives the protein CASSLLPGTSGSYEQYF.

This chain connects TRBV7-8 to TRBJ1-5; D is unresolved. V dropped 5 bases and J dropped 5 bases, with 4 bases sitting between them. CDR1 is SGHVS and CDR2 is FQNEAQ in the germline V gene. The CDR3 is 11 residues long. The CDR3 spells CASSLYQPQHF. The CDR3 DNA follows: TGTGCCAGCAGCCTATATCAGCCCCAGCATTTT.

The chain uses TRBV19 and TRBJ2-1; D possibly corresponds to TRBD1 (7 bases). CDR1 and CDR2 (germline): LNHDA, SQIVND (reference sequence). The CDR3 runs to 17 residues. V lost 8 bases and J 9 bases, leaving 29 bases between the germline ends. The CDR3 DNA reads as TGTGCCAGTTCCGGAGGGGGCGCGGGGTTGATCGGGAGTGAGCAGTTCTTC. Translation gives CASSGGGAGLIGSEQFF. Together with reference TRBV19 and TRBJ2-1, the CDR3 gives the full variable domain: DGGITQSPKYLFRKEGQNVTLSCEQNLNHDAMYWYRQDPGQGLRLIYYSQIVNDFQKGDIAEGYSVSREKKESFPLTVTSAQKNPTAFYLCASSGGGAGLIGSEQFFGPGTRLTVL.

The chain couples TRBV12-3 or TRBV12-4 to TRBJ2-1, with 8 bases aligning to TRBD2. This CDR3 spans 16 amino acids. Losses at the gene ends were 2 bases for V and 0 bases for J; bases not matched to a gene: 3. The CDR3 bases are TGTGCCAGCAGTTTAAGGCTAGCGGGCTCCTACAATGAGCAGTTCTTC. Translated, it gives CASSLRLAGSYNEQFF.

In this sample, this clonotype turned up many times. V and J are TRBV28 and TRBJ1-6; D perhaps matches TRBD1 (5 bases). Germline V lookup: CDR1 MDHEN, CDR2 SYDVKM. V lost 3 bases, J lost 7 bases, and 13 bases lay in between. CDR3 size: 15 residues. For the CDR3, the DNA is TGTGCCAGCAGTTTGGCCGGGACGGTGAATTCACCCCTCCACTTT. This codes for CASSLAGTVNSPLHF.

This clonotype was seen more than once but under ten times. CDR3 in amino acids: CASSPLIQPQHF. In DNA, the CDR3 is TGTGCCAGTAGTCCCCTCATACAGCCCCAGCATTTT. The V gene is TRBV19, the J gene TRBJ1-5; D not certain. The CDR3 runs to 12 residues. The V end was cut by 5 bases, the J end by 7 bases, with 9 bases between. From germline, CDR1 is LNHDA and CDR2 SQIVND (reference sequence).

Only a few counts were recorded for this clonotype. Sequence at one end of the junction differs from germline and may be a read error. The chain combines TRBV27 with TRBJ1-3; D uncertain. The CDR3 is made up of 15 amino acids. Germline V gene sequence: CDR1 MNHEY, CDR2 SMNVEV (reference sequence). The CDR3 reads CAGRPVPNSGNTIYF. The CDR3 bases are TGTGCCGGCAGACCTGTACCCAACTCTGGAAACACCATATATTTT.

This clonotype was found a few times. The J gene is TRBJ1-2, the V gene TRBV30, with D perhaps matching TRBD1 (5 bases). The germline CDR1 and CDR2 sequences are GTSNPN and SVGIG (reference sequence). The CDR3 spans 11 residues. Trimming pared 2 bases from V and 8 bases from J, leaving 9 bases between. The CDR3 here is CAWSPGGGYTF. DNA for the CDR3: TGTGCCTGGAGTCCGGGGGGGGGCTACACCTTC.